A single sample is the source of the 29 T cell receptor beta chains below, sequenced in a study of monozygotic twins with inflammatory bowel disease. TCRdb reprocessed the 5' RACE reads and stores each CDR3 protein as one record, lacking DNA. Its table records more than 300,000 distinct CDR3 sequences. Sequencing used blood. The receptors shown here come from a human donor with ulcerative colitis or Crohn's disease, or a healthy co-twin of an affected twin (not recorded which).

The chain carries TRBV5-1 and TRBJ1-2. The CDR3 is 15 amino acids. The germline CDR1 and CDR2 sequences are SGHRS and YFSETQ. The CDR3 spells CASSLEDSWNYGYTF.

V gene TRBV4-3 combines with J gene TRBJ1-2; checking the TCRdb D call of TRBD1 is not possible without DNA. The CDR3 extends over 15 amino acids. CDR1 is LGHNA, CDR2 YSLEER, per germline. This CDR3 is CASSQDRGAGYGYTF.

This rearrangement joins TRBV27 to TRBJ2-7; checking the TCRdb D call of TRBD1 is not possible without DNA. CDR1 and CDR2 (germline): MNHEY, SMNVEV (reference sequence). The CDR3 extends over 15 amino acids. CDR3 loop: CASRRLGTGTYEQYF.

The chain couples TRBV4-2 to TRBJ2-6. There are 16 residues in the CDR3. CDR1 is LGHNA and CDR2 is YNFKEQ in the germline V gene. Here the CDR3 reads CASSQVGNSGANVLTF.

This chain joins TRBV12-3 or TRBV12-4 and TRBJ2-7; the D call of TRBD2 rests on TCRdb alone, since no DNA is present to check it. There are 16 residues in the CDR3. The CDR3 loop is CASSTVSGTSGYEQYF.

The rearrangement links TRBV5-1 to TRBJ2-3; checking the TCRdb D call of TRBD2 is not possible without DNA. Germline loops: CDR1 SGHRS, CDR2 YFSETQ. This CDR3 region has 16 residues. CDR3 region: CASSLLAGLSTDTQYF.

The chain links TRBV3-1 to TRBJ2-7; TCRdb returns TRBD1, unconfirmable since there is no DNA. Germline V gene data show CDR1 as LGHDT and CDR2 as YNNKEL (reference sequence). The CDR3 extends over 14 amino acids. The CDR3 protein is CASSQGTQYYEQYF.

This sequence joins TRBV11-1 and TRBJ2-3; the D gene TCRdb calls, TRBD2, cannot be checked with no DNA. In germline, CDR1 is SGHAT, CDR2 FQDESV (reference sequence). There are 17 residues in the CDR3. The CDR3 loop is CASSFKLAGGPTDTQYF.

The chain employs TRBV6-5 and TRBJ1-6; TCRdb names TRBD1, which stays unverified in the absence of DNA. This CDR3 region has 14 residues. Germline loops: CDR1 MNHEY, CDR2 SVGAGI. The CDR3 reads CASSYWDSNSPLHF.

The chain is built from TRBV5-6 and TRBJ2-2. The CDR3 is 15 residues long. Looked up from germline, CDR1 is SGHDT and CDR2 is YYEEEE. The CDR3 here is CASSVDRRDTGELFF.

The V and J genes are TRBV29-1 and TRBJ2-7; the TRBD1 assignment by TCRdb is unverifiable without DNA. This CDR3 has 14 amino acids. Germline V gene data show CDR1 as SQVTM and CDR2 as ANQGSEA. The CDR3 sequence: CSVEWDRGHNEQYF.

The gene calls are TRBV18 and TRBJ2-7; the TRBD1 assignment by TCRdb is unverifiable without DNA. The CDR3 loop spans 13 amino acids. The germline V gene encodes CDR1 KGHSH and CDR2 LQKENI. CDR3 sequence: CASSSGPGGEQYF.

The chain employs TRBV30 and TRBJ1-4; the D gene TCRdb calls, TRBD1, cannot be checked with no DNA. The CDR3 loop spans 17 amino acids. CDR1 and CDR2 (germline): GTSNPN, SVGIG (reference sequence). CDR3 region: CAWRGRDTGSWDEKLFF.

CDR3 residues: CSARSGFNQPQHF. The rearrangement joins TRBV29-1 to TRBJ1-5. Germline values: CDR1 SQVTM, CDR2 ANQGSEA. The CDR3 extends over 13 amino acids. The variable domain in full, with the rest retrieved from reference TRBV29-1 and TRBJ1-5, is SAVISQKPSRDICQRGTSLTIQCQVDSQVTMMFWYRQQPGQSLTLIATANQGSEATYESGFVIDKFPISRPNLTFSTLTVSNMSPEDSSIYLCSARSGFNQPQHFGDGTRLSIL.

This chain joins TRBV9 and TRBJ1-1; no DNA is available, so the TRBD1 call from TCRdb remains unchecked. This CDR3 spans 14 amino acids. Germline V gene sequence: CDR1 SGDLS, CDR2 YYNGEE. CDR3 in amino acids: CASSGGQLNTEAFF.

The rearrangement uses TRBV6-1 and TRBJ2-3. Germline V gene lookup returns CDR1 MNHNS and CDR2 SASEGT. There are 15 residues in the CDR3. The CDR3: CASSERRSSIDTQYF.

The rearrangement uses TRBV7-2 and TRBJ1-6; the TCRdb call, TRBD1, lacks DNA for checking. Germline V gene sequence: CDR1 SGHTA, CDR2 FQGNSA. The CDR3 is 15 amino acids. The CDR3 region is CASTLPTGQNSPLHF.

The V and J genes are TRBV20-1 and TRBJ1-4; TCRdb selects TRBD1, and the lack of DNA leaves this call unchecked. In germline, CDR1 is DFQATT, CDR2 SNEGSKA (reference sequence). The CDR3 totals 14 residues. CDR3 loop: CSARGGGTGEKLFF.

Here the CDR3 reads CASSNVDRDNSPLHF. The rearrangement joins TRBV4-2 to TRBJ1-6. The CDR3 is 15 residues long. In germline, CDR1 is LGHNA, CDR2 YNFKEQ.

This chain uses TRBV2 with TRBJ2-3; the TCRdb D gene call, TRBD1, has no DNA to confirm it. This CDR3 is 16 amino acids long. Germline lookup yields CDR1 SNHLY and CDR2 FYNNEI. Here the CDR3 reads CASSGRTEPGTDTQYF.

CDR3 protein: CASSYAGASYNEQFF. The chain couples TRBV6-5 to TRBJ2-1; TCRdb reports TRBD1, a call that lacks DNA to check it against. Germline-derived CDR1 and CDR2 are MNHEY and SVGAGI. CDR3 length: 15 residues.

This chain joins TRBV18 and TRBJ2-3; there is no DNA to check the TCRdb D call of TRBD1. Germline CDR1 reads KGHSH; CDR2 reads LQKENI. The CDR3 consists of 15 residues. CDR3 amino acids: CASSPDRGPTDTQYF.

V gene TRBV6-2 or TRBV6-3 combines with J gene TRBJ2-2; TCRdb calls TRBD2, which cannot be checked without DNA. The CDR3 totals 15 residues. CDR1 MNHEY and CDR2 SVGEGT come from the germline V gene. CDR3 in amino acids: CASSRGGLDTGELFF.

CDR3 amino acids: CASRGDRGKTQYF. The chain links TRBV2 to TRBJ2-5; TCRdb selects TRBD1, and the lack of DNA leaves this call unchecked. Per germline, CDR1 SNHLY and CDR2 FYNNEI. CDR3 length: 13 residues.

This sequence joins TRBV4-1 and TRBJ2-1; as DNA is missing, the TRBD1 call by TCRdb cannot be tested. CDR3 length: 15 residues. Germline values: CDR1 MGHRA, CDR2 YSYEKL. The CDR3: CASSQWGTRAVEQFF.

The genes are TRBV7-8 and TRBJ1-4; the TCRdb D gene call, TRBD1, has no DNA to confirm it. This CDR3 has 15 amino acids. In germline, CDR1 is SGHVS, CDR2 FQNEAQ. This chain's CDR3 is CASSLAGTPAEKLFF.

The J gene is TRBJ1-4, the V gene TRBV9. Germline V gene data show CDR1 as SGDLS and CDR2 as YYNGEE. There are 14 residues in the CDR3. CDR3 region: CASSVDTSNEKLFF. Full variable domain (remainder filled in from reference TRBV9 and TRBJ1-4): DSGVTQTPKHLITATGQRVTLRCSPRSGDLSVYWYQQSLDQGLQFLIQYYNGEERAKGNILERFSAQQFPDLHSELNLSSLELGDSALYFCASSVDTSNEKLFFGSGTQLSVL.

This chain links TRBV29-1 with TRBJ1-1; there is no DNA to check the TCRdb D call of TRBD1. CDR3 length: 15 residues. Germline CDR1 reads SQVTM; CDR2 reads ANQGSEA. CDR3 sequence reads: CSVDVFGTGNTEAFF.

The CDR3 here is CAGRQGSDEQFF. V gene TRBV2 combines with J gene TRBJ2-1; as DNA is missing, the TRBD1 call by TCRdb cannot be tested. The germline gives CDR1 SNHLY, CDR2 FYNNEI. The CDR3 has 12 residues.